A selection of T cell receptor beta chains follows, all from one sample in a study of shared clonotypes between healthy human individuals. Sequenced by immunoSEQ multiplex PCR; TCRdb stores in-frame clones only, minus some. Found here are some 2 million clones, roughly 95% of them singletons; the top ten hold more than 0.1%. Sequencing input: naive CD4+ T cells sorted from blood. The receptors come from a man younger than 30 in good health. Both conserved end residues are part of each CDR3. A D gene is named only where the DNA matches it firmly.

j_gene: TRBJ2-1
d_gene: TRBD2
len: 13
v_gene: TRBV6-5
CDR3aa: CASSPLRAGGEFF
CDR3nt: TGTGCCAGCAGTCCCCTCAGGGCGGGGGGGGAGTTCTTC

j_gene: TRBJ1-1
d_gene: TRBD1
len: 15
v_gene: TRBV6-1
CDR3aa: CASSDLGTGKAEAFF
CDR3nt: TGTGCCAGCAGTGACTTGGGGACAGGGAAGGCTGAAGCTTTCTTT

j_gene: TRBJ1-3
d_gene: .
len: 14
v_gene: TRBV9
CDR3aa: CASSVWVSGNTIYF
CDR3nt: TGTGCCAGCAGCGTCTGGGTTTCTGGAAACACCATATATTTT

j_gene: TRBJ1-1
d_gene: TRBD1
len: 13
v_gene: TRBV11-1
CDR3aa: CASSRTGAAEAFF
CDR3nt: TGTGCCAGCAGCCGGACAGGGGCCGCTGAAGCTTTCTTT

j_gene: TRBJ1-5
d_gene: .
len: 15
v_gene: TRBV28
CDR3aa: CASSLSLGSNQPQHF
CDR3nt: TGTGCCAGCAGTTTAAGCCTCGGCAGTAATCAGCCCCAGCATTTT

j_gene: TRBJ2-1
d_gene: .
len: 14
v_gene: TRBV9
CDR3aa: CASSPSGSYNEQFF
CDR3nt: TGTGCCAGCAGCCCAAGCGGAAGTTACAATGAGCAGTTCTTC

j_gene: TRBJ2-1
d_gene: .
len: 15
v_gene: TRBV7-3
CDR3aa: CASSRTGDPWERQFF
CDR3nt: TGTGCCAGCAGCAGGACGGGGGACCCCTGGGAGAGGCAGTTCTTC

j_gene: TRBJ1-5
d_gene: .
len: 13
v_gene: TRBV18
CDR3aa: CASSPEGVQPQHF
CDR3nt: TGTGCCAGCTCACCGGAAGGGGTTCAGCCCCAGCATTTT

j_gene: TRBJ1-6
d_gene: TRBD1
len: 16
v_gene: TRBV5-4
CDR3aa: CASSPGGTGSNSPLHF
CDR3nt: TGTGCCAGCAGCCCCGGGGGGACAGGGTCCAATTCACCCCTCCACTTT

j_gene: TRBJ2-7
d_gene: TRBD1
len: 14
v_gene: TRBV6-6
CDR3aa: CASSSRTGYYVQYF
CDR3nt: TGTGCCAGCAGTTCGCGGACAGGATACTACGTGCAGTACTTC

j_gene: TRBJ2-6
d_gene: TRBD1
len: 19
v_gene: TRBV9
CDR3aa: CASSVRSEQGNSGANVLTF
CDR3nt: TGTGCCAGCAGCGTAAGGTCAGAACAGGGGAACTCTGGGGCCAACGTCCTGACTTTC

j_gene: TRBJ1-4
d_gene: TRBD1
len: 16
v_gene: TRBV5-1
CDR3aa: CASSSQGQSGNEKLFF
CDR3nt: TGCGCCAGCAGCTCCCAGGGACAGTCGGGAAATGAAAAACTGTTTTTT

j_gene: TRBJ1-5
d_gene: TRBD1
len: 16
v_gene: TRBV7-9
CDR3aa: CASSLATGGMGQPQHF
CDR3nt: TGTGCCAGCAGCTTAGCGACAGGGGGTATGGGTCAGCCCCAGCATTTT

j_gene: TRBJ2-1
d_gene: .
len: 19
v_gene: TRBV27
CDR3aa: CASSLSTVGADVAYNEQFF
CDR3nt: TGTGCCAGCAGTTTATCCACAGTGGGAGCGGACGTCGCCTACAATGAGCAGTTCTTC

j_gene: TRBJ2-5
d_gene: .
len: 16
v_gene: TRBV4-1
CDR3aa: CASSQDVQVPQETQYF
CDR3nt: TGCGCCAGCAGCCAAGATGTCCAGGTCCCTCAAGAGACCCAGTACTTC

j_gene: TRBJ2-5
d_gene: .
len: 14
v_gene: TRBV6-1
CDR3aa: CASTASADQETQYF
CDR3nt: TGTGCCAGCACCGCGTCGGCAGACCAAGAGACCCAGTACTTC